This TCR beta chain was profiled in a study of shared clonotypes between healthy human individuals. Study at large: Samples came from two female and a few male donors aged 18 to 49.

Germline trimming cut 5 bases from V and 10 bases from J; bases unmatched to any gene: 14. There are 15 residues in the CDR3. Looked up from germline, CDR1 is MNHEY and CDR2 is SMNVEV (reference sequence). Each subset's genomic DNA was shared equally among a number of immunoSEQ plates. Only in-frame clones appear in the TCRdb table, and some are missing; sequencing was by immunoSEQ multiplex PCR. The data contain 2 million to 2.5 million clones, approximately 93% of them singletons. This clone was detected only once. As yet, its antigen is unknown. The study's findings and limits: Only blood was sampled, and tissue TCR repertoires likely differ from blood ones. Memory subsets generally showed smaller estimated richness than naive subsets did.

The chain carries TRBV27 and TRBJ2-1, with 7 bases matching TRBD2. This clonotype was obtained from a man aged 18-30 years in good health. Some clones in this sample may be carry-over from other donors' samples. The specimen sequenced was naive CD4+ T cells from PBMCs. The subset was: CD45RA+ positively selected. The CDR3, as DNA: TGTGCCAGCAGTCCCGGGGGGACTACCGGCTTCGAGCAGTTCTTC. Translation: CASSPGGTTGFEQFF.